These 22 T cell receptor beta chains share one sample of origin, sequenced in a study of blood T cell repertoires in COVID-19. The repertoire was sequenced with immunoSEQ multiplex PCR; TCRdb's copy has only in-frame clones and lacks some. The table includes roughly 330,000 clones, more than 75% detected once. The specimen was PBMCs or T cells enriched from blood (not recorded which). The receptor source for this set is a woman in her twenties or thirties who had recovered from COVID-19.

With respect to this clone: The same CDR3 can be traced to other DNA sequences in this sample. The V and J genes are TRBV2 and TRBJ1-1; D is unresolved. There are 13 residues in the CDR3. Germline loops: CDR1 SNHLY, CDR2 FYNNEI. V was shortened by 1 base and J by 4 bases, with 7 bases between the two germline ends. CDR3 coding DNA: TGTGCCAGCAGTGAAGGGGCGGGCACTGAAGCTTTCTTT. Protein sequence: CASSEGAGTEAFF.

The V gene is TRBV27, the J gene TRBJ1-2; a possible D gene is TRBD1 (5 bases). Deletions cut 2 bases from V and 8 bases from J, with 21 bases between. The CDR3 spans 16 residues. Per germline, CDR1 MNHEY and CDR2 SMNVEV (reference sequence). The CDR3 loop reads CASSLLGQASFGGYTF. In DNA form, the CDR3 reads TGTGCCAGCAGTTTACTGGGGCAGGCTTCCTTCGGCGGCTACACCTTC.

The rearrangement links TRBV4-1 to TRBJ2-5; 7 nucleotides agree with TRBD1. Trimming took 4 bases from V and 5 from J; bases not matched to a gene: 13. Germline CDR1 reads MGHRA; CDR2 reads YSYEKL. The CDR3 is 16 amino acids. The CDR3 is CASSPELQGMRETQYF. For the CDR3, the DNA is TGCGCCAGCAGCCCTGAATTACAGGGGATGAGGGAGACCCAGTACTTC.

This sequence joins TRBV5-6 and TRBJ2-3, with 10 positions matching TRBD2. The CDR3 spans 15 residues. CDR1 SGHDT and CDR2 YYEEEE come from the germline V gene. Germline trimming cut 5 bases from V and 10 bases from J; bases unmatched to any gene: 13. The CDR3 sequence: CASRPGVAGGSPQYF. The DNA for the CDR3 is TGTGCCAGCAGGCCCGGGGTAGCGGGGGGATCCCCGCAGTATTTT.

This clone was seen a handful of times. This chain uses TRBV19 with TRBJ1-1; D unclear. In germline, CDR1 is LNHDA, CDR2 SQIVND (reference sequence). The ends were cut back, 5 bases at V and 5 bases at J, with 9 bases in the middle. The CDR3 runs 12 residues. CDR3 DNA: TGTGCCAGTAGTGTCGACTGGACTGAAGCTTTCTTT. Translated: CASSVDWTEAFF.

This chain uses TRBV6-2 or TRBV6-3 with TRBJ2-1; 8 nucleotides match TRBD2. The CDR3 is made up of 14 amino acids. Germline V lookup: CDR1 MNHEY, CDR2 SVGEGT. V lost 4 bases to trimming and J lost 13 bases; unmatched junction nucleotides: 12. CDR3 DNA: TGTGCCAGCAGTTCAGGACTAGCCCACCTCCTACAGTTCTTC. This translates into CASSSGLAHLLQFF.

This clone has a single count. This chain links TRBV7-2 with TRBJ1-2; a possible D gene is TRBD1 (6 bases). Trimming pared 4 bases from V and 5 bases from J, leaving 11 bases between. Germline CDR1 reads SGHTA; CDR2 reads FQGNSA. CDR3 size: 13 residues. Written as DNA, the CDR3 is TGTGCCAGCAGCTCCGGACAGCTGTATGGCTACACCTTC. Amino acid sequence: CASSSGQLYGYTF.

J is TRBJ2-1 and V is TRBV12-1; TRBD2, the table's D call, lacks a check against the DNA. TRBV12-1 counts as a pseudogene. The length of the CDR3 is 14 residues. Here the CDR3 reads CASSWAGGKREQFF. The CDR3 region has the DNA TGTGCCAGCAGTTGGGCGGGGGGCAAACGTGAGCAGTTCTTC.

The V call is TRBV20-1, the J call TRBJ2-1; tentatively, D is TRBD2 (7 bases). This CDR3 region has 14 residues. Looked up from germline, CDR1 is DFQATT and CDR2 is SNEGSKA (reference sequence). Trimming left V 5 bases short and J 5 bases short, with 16 bases between. CDR3 in amino acids: CSARGGGLNNEQFF. CDR3 coding DNA: TGCAGTGCTCGTGGGGGGGGCCTCAACAATGAGCAGTTCTTC.

This chain connects TRBV13 to TRBJ2-1; TRBD2 matches 9 bases. The trim removed 4 bases at V and 6 bases at J, leaving 7 bases unmatched. This CDR3 is built from 15 residues. Germline CDR1 and CDR2: PRHDT and FYEKMQ (reference sequence). DNA for the CDR3: TGTGCCAGCAGCTCCAGTTCGACTAGCGGCAATGAGCAGTTCTTC. Encoded protein: CASSSSSTSGNEQFF.

V gene TRBV9 combines with J gene TRBJ2-2; 7 nucleotides match TRBD1. The CDR3 is 16 amino acids. V shed 0 bases, J shed 6 bases, and the junction held 8 bases outside the gene matches. Germline CDR1 reads SGDLS; CDR2 reads YYNGEE. CDR3 residues: CASSVGVYRGAGELFF. The CDR3 DNA follows: TGTGCCAGCAGCGTAGGGGTATACAGGGGCGCCGGGGAGCTGTTTTTT.

The chain has TRBV7-3 and TRBJ2-6; D gene unclear. Germline V gene lookup returns CDR1 SGHTA and CDR2 FQGTGA. With 5 bases removed from V and 3 bases from J, the gap between germline ends came to 11 bases. The CDR3 extends over 15 amino acids. The chain's CDR3 is CASSARIGGANVLTF. As DNA, the CDR3 is TGTGCCAGCAGCGCCCGCATCGGTGGGGCCAACGTCCTGACTTTC.

The chain employs TRBV14 and TRBJ1-2; no clear D. There are 16 residues in the CDR3. Germline V gives CDR1 SGHDN, CDR2 FVKESK. V shed 0 bases and J shed 3 bases, with 14 bases lying between them. Here the CDR3 DNA reads TGTGCCAGCAGCCAAGACCGAGGCTCCGATTACTATGGCTACACCTTC. Translating it yields CASSQDRGSDYYGYTF.

Comment on this clone: The junction shows a germline mismatch at one end, possibly a read error. The J gene is TRBJ1-3, the V gene TRBV27; perhaps TRBD1 as D (5 bases). Germline V gives CDR1 MNHEY, CDR2 SMNVEV (reference sequence). CDR3 length equals 8 residues. The CDR3: CASRGPHF. DNA of the CDR3: TGTGCCAGCAGGGGGCCGCATTTT.

This clone has only one observation. The V and J genes are TRBV12-3 or TRBV12-4 and TRBJ1-3; 7 bases match TRBD1. The trim removed 6 bases at V and 9 bases at J, leaving 8 bases unmatched. CDR3 length: 13 amino acids. Here the CDR3 DNA reads TGTGCCAGCAGCCCTACAGGGGTGGGCACCATATATTTT. Translation: CASSPTGVGTIYF.

V usage is TRBV10-3 and J usage is TRBJ1-2; D gene unclear. The V end lost 0 bases, the J end lost 7 bases, and 15 bases lay between the germline ends. This CDR3 has 15 residues. The germline gives CDR1 ENHRY, CDR2 SYGVKD. The CDR3 spells CAISESMEGHSGYTF. The CDR3 region has the DNA TGTGCCATCAGTGAGTCGATGGAGGGCCACTCTGGCTACACCTTC.

The V gene is TRBV4-2, the J gene TRBJ1-2; the D gene is possibly TRBD1 (5 bases). This CDR3 is built from 16 residues. The V end lost 1 base, the J end lost 0 bases, and 12 bases lay between the germline ends. Per germline, CDR1 LGHNA and CDR2 YNFKEQ. DNA of the CDR3: TGTGCCAGCAGCCAAGGAGGAGGGACGTCTAACTATGGCTACACCTTC. This codes for CASSQGGGTSNYGYTF.

The V call is TRBV10-3, the J call TRBJ1-1, with D perhaps TRBD1 (5 bases). V was clipped by 10 bases and J by 0 bases, with 15 bases between them. The CDR3 sequence is 14 residues long. Germline V gene data show CDR1 as ENHRY and CDR2 as SYGVKD. CDR3 sequence reads: CATRQFEMNTEAFF. Here the CDR3 DNA reads TGTGCCACCCGACAGTTTGAGATGAACACTGAAGCTTTCTTT.

This clone was counted a single time. The chain joins TRBV19 to TRBJ1-2, with TRBD1 matching over 7 bases. Germline V gives CDR1 LNHDA, CDR2 SQIVND (reference sequence). The junction had 9 bases not matched to a gene; V was cut back by 1 base and J by 7 bases. This CDR3 has 15 residues. CDR3 nucleotides: TGTGCCAGTAGTATAGGGCGGGACAGCCCTCTTGGCTACACCTTC. It encodes CASSIGRDSPLGYTF.

CDR3 nucleotide sequence: TGTGCCAGCAGCAGGGACAGGGGATCCCTCTCGGACTATGGCTACACCTTC. This translates into CASSRDRGSLSDYGYTF. This sequence joins TRBV6-2 or TRBV6-3 and TRBJ1-2; TRBD1 agrees at 10 bases. This CDR3 has 17 amino acids. Trimming removed 6 bases from V and 3 bases from J; junction bases left unmatched: 13. The germline CDR1 and CDR2 sequences are MNHEY and SVGEGT.

The chain couples TRBV11-2 to TRBJ2-3; D remains ambiguous. Per the germline V gene, CDR1 is SGHAT and CDR2 is FQNNGV. Trimming pared 5 bases from V and 2 bases from J, leaving 11 bases between. The CDR3 covers 14 residues. Here the CDR3 reads CASSARLSTDTQYF. The CDR3 nucleotides are TGTGCCAGCAGCGCGCGATTGTCCACAGATACGCAGTATTTT.

The rearrangement uses TRBV7-2 and TRBJ1-2; D not resolved. Germline loops: CDR1 SGHTA, CDR2 FQGNSA. This CDR3 contains 14 residues. Trimming cost V 0 bases and J 9 bases, with 14 bases left between them. CDR3 sequence reads: CASSLAGRYGRYTF. CDR3 DNA: TGTGCCAGCAGCTTAGCGGGGAGATATGGTCGCTACACCTTC.